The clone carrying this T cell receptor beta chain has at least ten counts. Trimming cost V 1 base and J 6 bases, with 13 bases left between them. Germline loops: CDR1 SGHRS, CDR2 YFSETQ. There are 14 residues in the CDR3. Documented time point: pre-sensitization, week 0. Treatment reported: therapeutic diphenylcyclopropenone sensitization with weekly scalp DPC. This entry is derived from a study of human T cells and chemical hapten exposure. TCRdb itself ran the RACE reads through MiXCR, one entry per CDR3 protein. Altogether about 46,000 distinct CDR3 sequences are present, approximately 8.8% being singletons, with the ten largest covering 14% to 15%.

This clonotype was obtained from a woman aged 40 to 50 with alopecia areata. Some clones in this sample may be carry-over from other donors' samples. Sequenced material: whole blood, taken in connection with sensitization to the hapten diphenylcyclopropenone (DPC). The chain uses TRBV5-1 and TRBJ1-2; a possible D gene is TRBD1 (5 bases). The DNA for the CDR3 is TGCGCCAGCAGCTTGACCCAGGGCGAAGATGGCTACACCTTC. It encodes CASSLTQGEDGYTF.